A selection of T cell receptor beta chains follows, all from one sample in a study of response to subunit inactivated influenza vaccine. TCRdb re-analysed the RT-PCR reads in MiXCR, keeping a single row per CDR3 protein. Among 400,000 to 650,000 distinct CDR3 sequences, approximately 6.9% were seen once, and the ten largest hold around 12%. Sequenced material: PBMCs from blood, taken around 2 years after vaccination. The receptor source for this set is a man aged 50 to 69 who received an inactivated influenza vaccine. CDR3s include the opening cysteine and the closing phenylalanine or tryptophan. The D gene is left open where the match is weak. Expanded clones get a size class; other rows say once, few or many, or leave the size out.

>TRBV4-2|.|.|TRBJ2-7
CASSQVSVSYEQYF
TGTGCCAGCAGCCAGGTGTCGGTCTCCTACGAGCAGTACTTC
>TRBV7-2|.|many|TRBJ1-1
CASSGRGVLSPEAFF
TGTGCCAGCAGCGGCCGCGGGGTCCTCTCTCCTGAAGCTTTCTTT
>TRBV10-3|.|many|TRBJ1-2
CAISEPRARYGYTF
TGTGCCATCAGTGAGCCAAGGGCGCGGTATGGCTACACCTTC
>TRBV9|.|few|TRBJ2-3
CASSFSVGDTQYF
TGTGCCAGCAGCTTCAGCGTTGGAGATACGCAGTATTTT
>TRBV10-3|.|few|TRBJ1-4
CAISDPAGTTNEKLFF
TGTGCCATCAGTGACCCGGCGGGAACAACTAATGAAAAACTGTTTTTT
>TRBV29-1|TRBD1|many|TRBJ2-1
CSVALGQGGAEQFF
TGCAGCGTGGCGTTAGGACAGGGGGGGGCTGAGCAGTTCTTC
>TRBV18|.|.|TRBJ1-5
CASSPAAGAKQPQHF
TGTGCCAGCTCACCGGCGGCAGGGGCCAAGCAGCCCCAGCATTTT
>TRBV5-1|TRBD2|many|TRBJ2-1
CASSLVSGGNYNEQFF
TGCGCCAGCAGCTTGGTTTCGGGAGGGAACTACAATGAGCAGTTCTTC
>TRBV29-1|.|many|TRBJ1-1
CSVEKGPGAFF
TGCAGCGTTGAAAAGGGGCCGGGGGCTTTCTTT
>TRBV4-3|.|.|TRBJ2-3
CASSPIGGDSDTQYF
TGCGCCAGCAGCCCAATAGGGGGGGACTCAGATACGCAGTATTTT
>TRBV4-3|.|.|TRBJ2-1
CASSGGAGNEQFF
TGCGCCAGCAGCGGGGGGGCCGGTAATGAGCAGTTCTTC
>TRBV7-3|.|.|TRBJ2-1
CASSLTTHPGSYNEQFF
TGTGCCAGCAGCTTAACCACTCACCCGGGATCCTACAATGAGCAGTTCTTC
>TRBV20-1|.|.|TRBJ2-7
CSARDLFSLAGSLYEQYF
TGCAGTGCTAGAGATCTTTTTAGTCTCGCGGGTTCCCTCTACGAGCAGTACTTC
>TRBV4-2|.|.|TRBJ2-2
CASSQGQMNTGELFF
TGTGCCAGCAGCCAAGGACAGATGAACACCGGGGAGCTGTTTTTT
>TRBV10-3|.|few|TRBJ2-2
CAISESTGRDGLGELFF
TGTGCCATCAGTGAGTCGACGGGTCGGGATGGACTCGGGGAGCTGTTTTTT
>TRBV5-6|.|few|TRBJ1-2
CASSPTGNHGYTF
TGTGCCAGCAGCCCGACGGGCAATCATGGCTACACCTTC
>TRBV9|TRBD2|.|TRBJ2-7
CASSVASLAGAYEQYF
TGTGCCAGCAGCGTAGCTTCCCTAGCGGGAGCTTACGAGCAGTACTTC
>TRBV10-1|TRBD1|many|TRBJ2-2
CASKQGLDTGELFF
TGCGCCAGCAAACAGGGGCTGGACACCGGGGAGCTGTTTTTT
>TRBV7-8|.|.|TRBJ2-7
CASGLTHQDLSYEQYF
TGTGCCAGCGGCTTAACCCATCAGGACCTGTCCTACGAGCAGTACTTC
>TRBV13|.|.|TRBJ2-5
CASSYGPGPPGGVQETQYF
TGTGCCAGCAGCTACGGTCCGGGACCACCTGGTGGGGTCCAAGAGACCCAGTACTTC
>TRBV28|.|many|TRBJ2-2
CASSLPGTGELFF
TGTGCCAGCAGTTTGCCGGGGACAGGGGAGCTGTTTTTT
>TRBV20-1|.|.|TRBJ2-7
CSASQAGVSYEQYF
TGCAGTGCTAGCCAAGCAGGAGTCTCCTACGAGCAGTACTTC
>TRBV25-1|TRBD1|.|TRBJ1-1
CASSESNRGSTEAFF
TGTGCCAGCAGTGAAAGCAACAGGGGGTCCACTGAAGCTTTCTTT
>TRBV20-1|.|few|TRBJ2-3
CSARDLRFSSTDTQYF
TGCAGTGCTAGAGATCTCCGCTTCTCTAGCACAGATACGCAGTATTTT
>TRBV29-1|.|many|TRBJ2-7
CSVVAGTPLYEQYF
TGCAGCGTTGTCGCAGGGACCCCACTCTACGAGCAGTACTTC
>TRBV3-1|TRBD1|few|TRBJ1-1
CASSPLPGGSAEAFF
TGTGCCAGCAGCCCCCTCCCAGGGGGAAGCGCTGAAGCTTTCTTT
>TRBV7-8|TRBD1|few|TRBJ2-1
CASSSGQGGEQFF
TGTGCCAGCAGCTCCGGACAGGGCGGGGAGCAGTTCTTC
>TRBV6-2/TRBV6-3|.|few|TRBJ1-3
CASSYDLGGSGNTIYF
TGTGCCAGCAGTTACGACTTGGGAGGCTCTGGAAACACCATATATTTT
>TRBV20-1|.|few|TRBJ2-7
CSARQQGNSYEQYF
TGCAGTGCTCGGCAACAGGGAAATTCATACGAGCAGTACTTC
>TRBV7-6|.|.|TRBJ1-1
CASSLHPIDPNTEAFF
TGTGCCAGCAGCCTGCACCCAATAGACCCGAACACTGAAGCTTTCTTT
>TRBV29-1|.|few|TRBJ2-5
CSVAQVRETQYF
TGCAGCGTTGCCCAGGTTCGAGAGACCCAGTACTTC
>TRBV25-1|.|few|TRBJ1-4
CASSDWTVTRKLFF
TGTGCCAGCAGTGACTGGACAGTCACTAGAAAACTGTTTTTT
>TRBV20-1|TRBD1|few|TRBJ2-4
CSAAPGQGENIQYF
TGCAGTGCCGCCCCGGGACAGGGAGAAAACATTCAGTACTTC
>TRBV11-1|.|.|TRBJ2-1
CASSSLSTSPEQFF
TGTGCCAGCAGTTCACTTAGTACTAGCCCTGAGCAGTTCTTC
>TRBV20-1|TRBD1|few|TRBJ2-3
CSAPRRRTGPADTQYF
TGCAGTGCTCCGAGACGAAGGACAGGGCCAGCAGATACGCAGTATTTT
>TRBV20-1|TRBD1|.|TRBJ2-3
CSARGPLGKIDTQYF
TGCAGTGCCAGGGGGCCCTTGGGAAAAATAGATACGCAGTATTTT
>TRBV4-1|.|.|TRBJ1-4
CASSQDLAAKGLVGSATNEKLFF
TGCGCCAGCAGCCAAGATCTGGCGGCTAAGGGCCTTGTGGGTTCGGCAACTAATGAAAAACTGTTTTTT
>TRBV12-3/TRBV12-4|.|many|TRBJ1-1
CASSLDGRNTEAFF
TGTGCCAGCAGTTTAGACGGTAGGAACACTGAAGCTTTCTTT
>TRBV6-5|TRBD1|many|TRBJ2-7
CASSLNRDSVFYEQYF
TGTGCCAGCAGTTTAAACCGGGACAGCGTCTTCTACGAGCAGTACTTC
>TRBV6-2/TRBV6-3|.|.|TRBJ2-6
CASSYRVQLYGANVLTF
TGTGCCAGCAGTTACAGGGTACAATTATACGGGGCCAACGTCCTGACTTTC
>TRBV4-1|.|.|TRBJ2-1
CASSQLGFSYNEQFF
TGCGCCAGCAGCCAATTGGGGTTCTCCTACAATGAGCAGTTCTTC
>TRBV7-2|.|.|TRBJ2-7
CASSRPPGTLTYEQYF
TGTGCCAGCAGCCGCCCTCCAGGGACACTCACCTACGAGCAGTACTTC
>TRBV7-9|TRBD1|.|TRBJ2-5
CASSLKRGRVETQYF
TGTGCCAGCAGCTTGAAGAGGGGGCGGGTTGAGACCCAGTACTTC
>TRBV24-1|TRBD2|.|TRBJ2-1
CCAPGRSGLLYNEQFF
TGCTGTGCCCCCGGGAGGAGCGGGTTACTCTACAATGAGCAGTTCTTC
>TRBV20-1|TRBD1|few|TRBJ2-1
CSARDLRQGSSNEQFF
TGCAGTGCTAGAGATTTACGACAGGGGTCCTCCAATGAGCAGTTCTTC
>TRBV5-1|TRBD1|few|TRBJ2-7
CASSSGTVGPYEQYF
TGCGCCAGCAGCTCTGGGACAGTGGGGCCCTACGAGCAGTACTTC
>TRBV6-5|.|.|TRBJ2-3
CASRRASGGVTDTQYF
TGTGCCAGCAGAAGGGCTAGTGGGGGAGTCACAGATACGCAGTATTTT
>TRBV28|.|few|TRBJ2-7
CASSFIGSPYEQYF
TGTGCCAGCAGTTTCATAGGGAGTCCCTACGAGCAGTACTTC
>TRBV28|TRBD2|.|TRBJ2-5
CASVGGASGRETQYF
TGTGCCAGCGTTGGTGGGGCTAGCGGTCGAGAGACCCAGTACTTC
>TRBV3-1|TRBD2|few|TRBJ2-1
CASRPRGYSGGPVHEQFF
TGTGCCAGCAGGCCGAGGGGCTATAGCGGGGGGCCAGTGCATGAGCAGTTCTTC
>TRBV12-3/TRBV12-4|TRBD1|few|TRBJ2-5
CASSDTGGGETQYF
TGTGCCAGCAGTGATACAGGGGGCGGAGAGACCCAGTACTTC
>TRBV20-1|.|many|TRBJ2-1
CSARLVGQFF
TGCAGTGCTAGGTTAGTCGGGCAGTTCTTC
>TRBV6-2/TRBV6-3|TRBD1|many|TRBJ1-2
CASSSTGGPYGYTF
TGTGCCAGCAGTTCGACAGGGGGTCCCTATGGCTACACCTTC
>TRBV10-3|TRBD1|few|TRBJ2-5
CAISDAGQGQETQYF
TGTGCCATCAGTGATGCCGGACAGGGCCAAGAGACCCAGTACTTC